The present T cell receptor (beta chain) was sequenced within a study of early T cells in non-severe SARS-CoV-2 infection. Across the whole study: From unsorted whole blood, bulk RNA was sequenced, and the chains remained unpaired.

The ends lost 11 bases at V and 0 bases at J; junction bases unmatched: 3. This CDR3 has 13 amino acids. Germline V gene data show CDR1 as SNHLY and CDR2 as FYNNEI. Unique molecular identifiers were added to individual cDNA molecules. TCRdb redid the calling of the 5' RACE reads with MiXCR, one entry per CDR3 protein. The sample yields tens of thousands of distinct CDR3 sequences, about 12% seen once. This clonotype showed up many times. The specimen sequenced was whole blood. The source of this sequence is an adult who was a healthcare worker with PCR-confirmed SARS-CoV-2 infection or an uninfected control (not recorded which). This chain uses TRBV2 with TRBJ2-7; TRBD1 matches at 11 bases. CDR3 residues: CAGTGGLSYEQYF. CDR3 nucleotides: TGTGCCGGGACAGGGGGACTCTCCTACGAGCAGTACTTC.